This passage covers 26 T cell receptor beta chains from one sample sequenced in a study of response to subunit inactivated influenza vaccine. TCRdb reanalysed the RT-PCR reads using MiXCR and keeps one entry per CDR3 protein. The sample has around 760,000 distinct CDR3 sequences, about 15% seen once; the top ten hold 5.5% to 7%. The material sequenced was PBMCs from blood, taken 14 to 15 days before vaccination. These receptors originate from a man aged 50 or older who received an inactivated influenza vaccine.

This clonotype was found a few times. The chain links TRBV12-3 or TRBV12-4 to TRBJ2-2; no clear D. Trimming left V 3 bases short and J 3 bases short, with 8 bases between. The CDR3 runs 14 residues. CDR3 bases: TGTGCCAGCAGTTTTTCTTCGGACACCGGGGAGCTGTTTTTT. Amino acid sequence: CASSFSSDTGELFF.

As DNA, the CDR3 is TGTGCCAGCAGCCCCCAGGGGTTTCCTAACTATGGCTACACCTTC. It specifies CASSPQGFPNYGYTF. The J gene is TRBJ1-2, the V gene TRBV4-2, with D possibly TRBD1 on 6 matching bases. Germline lookup yields CDR1 LGHNA and CDR2 YNFKEQ. The length of the CDR3 is 15 residues. V was trimmed by 4 bases and J by 0 bases, leaving 12 bases between them.

The chain is built from TRBV12-3 or TRBV12-4 and TRBJ2-3; 10 bases agree with TRBD2. This CDR3 region has 18 residues. V was pared by 5 bases and J by 0 bases, with 11 bases of the junction left unmatched. The CDR3 DNA follows: TGTGCCAGCAGTCCCCACCAGCGGGGGGGACTTAGCACAGATACGCAGTATTTT. It codes for CASSPHQRGGLSTDTQYF.

This rearrangement joins TRBV6-1 to TRBJ2-3; D is possibly TRBD1 (5 bases). From germline, CDR1 is MNHNS and CDR2 SASEGT. The CDR3 totals 15 residues. The ends were cut back, 5 bases at V and 5 bases at J, with 17 bases in the middle. This chain's CDR3 is CASSTWGLIGDTQYF. The CDR3 DNA reads TGTGCCAGCAGTACATGGGGCCTGATAGGAGATACGCAGTATTTT.

This clonotype was seen a handful of times. The chain recombines TRBV20-1 with TRBJ2-2; D is uncertain. V was trimmed by 1 base and J by 1 base, leaving 10 bases between them. The CDR3 covers 15 residues. CDR1 is DFQATT, CDR2 SNEGSKA, per germline (reference sequence). The CDR3 region is CSARVPVGNTGELFF. The CDR3 DNA sequence: TGCAGTGCTAGAGTCCCCGTCGGGAACACCGGGGAGCTGTTTTTT.

The genes are TRBV10-3 and TRBJ2-7; 11 positions match TRBD1. The CDR3 totals 14 residues. The trim removed 2 bases at V and 6 bases at J, leaving 3 bases unmatched. The germline gives CDR1 ENHRY, CDR2 SYGVKD. The CDR3 region is CAISEAGTGGEQYF. CDR3 DNA sequence: TGTGCCATCAGTGAGGCCGGGACAGGGGGCGAGCAGTACTTC.

This clonotype was detected many times. The chain links TRBV2 to TRBJ1-5, with 7 bases lining up with TRBD1. The trim removed 8 bases at V and 4 bases at J, leaving 5 bases unmatched. The V gene's germline CDR1 is SNHLY and CDR2 FYNNEI. The CDR3 is made up of 13 amino acids. CDR3 sequence reads: CASGDSRNQPQHF. The CDR3 coding sequence is TGTGCCAGCGGGGACAGTAGGAATCAGCCCCAGCATTTT.

The chain has TRBV4-3 and TRBJ2-1; D uncertain. This CDR3 comprises 15 residues. V was cut by 2 bases and J by 2 bases, with 10 bases left in between. Germline V gene lookup returns CDR1 LGHNA and CDR2 YSLEER. This CDR3 reads CASSQYQLPYNEQFF. Here the CDR3 DNA reads TGCGCCAGCAGCCAATACCAACTGCCCTACAATGAGCAGTTCTTC.

This clonotype was detected many times. The rearrangement uses TRBV20-1 and TRBJ2-2; tentatively, D is TRBD2 (6 bases). V lost 0 bases and J lost 4, with 15 bases in between. Germline assignment: CDR1 DFQATT and CDR2 SNEGSKA (reference sequence). This CDR3 comprises 16 residues. This chain's CDR3 is CSARDPLGRSTGELFF. The CDR3, as DNA: TGCAGTGCTAGAGATCCGCTCGGGAGATCCACCGGGGAGCTGTTTTTT.

This clonotype was counted many times. The V and J genes are TRBV4-3 and TRBJ2-2, with 7 bases matching TRBD1. This CDR3 is built from 14 residues. The trim removed 4 bases at V and 6 bases at J, leaving 5 bases unmatched. Germline CDR1 is LGHNA and CDR2 is YSLEER. The CDR3 reads CASSPETGPGELFF. The DNA for the CDR3 is TGCGCCAGCAGCCCAGAGACAGGGCCCGGGGAGCTGTTTTTT.

This clonotype occurred many times. The chain is built from TRBV20-1 and TRBJ2-1; D is perhaps TRBD2 (6 bases). The CDR3 has 12 residues. Trimming removed 3 bases at V and 7 bases at J, with 10 bases between. Germline CDR1 DFQATT, CDR2 SNEGSKA (reference sequence). The CDR3 loop is CSARREPNEQFF. CDR3 in DNA: TGCAGTGCTAGGCGGGAACCGAATGAGCAGTTCTTC.

This clonotype was counted between two and nine times. The chain combines TRBV28 with TRBJ1-2; D call uncertain. CDR1 is MDHEN, CDR2 SYDVKM, per germline. This CDR3 is built from 11 residues. Trimming pared 2 bases from V and 9 bases from J, leaving 7 bases between. The DNA of the CDR3 is TGTGCCAGCAGTTTAGGGGTCCGCTACACCTTC. This encodes CASSLGVRYTF.

This clonotype appeared a few times. The chain employs TRBV12-3 or TRBV12-4 and TRBJ2-7; 11 bases match TRBD1. The CDR3 spans 16 residues. V lost 3 bases to trimming and J lost 0 bases; unmatched junction nucleotides: 4. CDR3: CASSFSGTGGSYEQYF. CDR3 in DNA: TGTGCCAGCAGTTTTTCCGGGACAGGGGGCTCCTACGAGCAGTACTTC.

This clonotype was seen a handful of times. This chain connects TRBV5-1 to TRBJ2-2, with 8 nucleotides matching TRBD1. Germline V gene sequence: CDR1 SGHRS, CDR2 YFSETQ. J lost 5 bases, V lost 4 bases, and 7 bases had no gene match. The CDR3 extends over 15 amino acids. This chain's CDR3 is CASSSGQGTTGELFF. The CDR3 DNA reads TGCGCCAGCAGCAGCGGACAGGGCACTACCGGGGAGCTGTTTTTT.

The table lists this clonotype with a few counts. V gene TRBV3-1 combines with J gene TRBJ2-7, with D uncertain. The V end was cut by 1 base, the J end by 5 bases, with 12 bases between. This CDR3 comprises 14 residues. Germline V CDR1 and CDR2: LGHDT, YNNKEL (reference sequence). CDR3 in amino acids: CASSQAPVSHEQYF. The CDR3 coding sequence is TGTGCCAGCAGCCAAGCCCCAGTTTCCCACGAGCAGTACTTC.

This CDR3 is CSALLAGGRSEQFF. In DNA form, the CDR3 reads TGCAGTGCCCTTCTAGCGGGAGGGCGTAGTGAGCAGTTCTTC. The chain joins TRBV20-1 to TRBJ2-1, with 12 bases aligning to TRBD2. V dropped 6 bases and J dropped 9; count of bases not matched to a gene: 9. Germline CDR1 is DFQATT and CDR2 is SNEGSKA (reference sequence). The CDR3 is 14 amino acids.

This clonotype was detected ten times or more. J is TRBJ1-5 and V is TRBV7-9, with D perhaps TRBD1 (6 bases). The CDR3 has 18 amino acids. V dropped 7 bases and J dropped 3 bases, with 25 bases sitting between them. Germline lookup yields CDR1 SEHNR and CDR2 FQNEAQ (reference sequence). CDR3 coding DNA: TGTGCCAGCATGAAGGGTCTCGGGGACACCATCGACAATCAGCCCCAGCATTTT. Amino acid sequence: CASMKGLGDTIDNQPQHF.

There are many counts of this clonotype. This chain uses TRBV5-1 with TRBJ2-1; the D is unclear. This CDR3 is 17 amino acids long. Germline CDR1 and CDR2: SGHRS and YFSETQ. With 0 bases removed from V and 3 bases from J, the gap between germline ends came to 16 bases. CDR3 in amino acids: CASSLVTRPPYYNEQFF. CDR3 sequence (DNA): TGCGCCAGCAGCTTGGTAACACGGCCCCCCTACTACAATGAGCAGTTCTTC.

This CDR3 is CASTPLANTGELFF. The CDR3 region has the DNA TGTGCCAGCACCCCTCTGGCGAACACCGGGGAGCTGTTTTTT. The V gene is TRBV7-9, the J gene TRBJ2-2; no reliable D call. The V end lost 7 bases, the J end lost 0 bases, and 9 bases lay between the germline ends. The CDR3 is 14 amino acids. The germline V gene encodes CDR1 SEHNR and CDR2 FQNEAQ (reference sequence).

V usage is TRBV9 and J usage is TRBJ2-1; 11 bases line up with TRBD2. Trimming cost V 4 bases and J 8 bases; bases outside gene matches: 11. CDR3 size: 16 residues. Germline CDR1 is SGDLS and CDR2 is YYNGEE. The CDR3 region has the DNA TGTGCCAGCAGCATACAGGGACTAGCGGATAGGGATGAGCAGTTCTTC. The encoded protein is CASSIQGLADRDEQFF.

The V and J genes are TRBV4-2 and TRBJ2-3; 14 bases line up with TRBD2. The junction had 6 bases not matched to a gene; V was cut back by 4 bases and J by 3 bases. There are 17 residues in the CDR3. Germline assignment: CDR1 LGHNA and CDR2 YNFKEQ. The CDR3 loop reads CASSRGLAGAVTDTQYF. The CDR3 DNA sequence: TGTGCCAGCAGCCGGGGACTAGCGGGAGCGGTTACAGATACGCAGTATTTT.

This chain's CDR3 is CASSQEVALGGRSSETQYF. In nucleotides, the CDR3 is TGCGCCAGCAGCCAAGAAGTTGCGTTGGGCGGGAGATCTTCAGAGACCCAGTACTTC. J is TRBJ2-5 and V is TRBV4-3; the match to TRBD2 covers 7 bases. The germline gives CDR1 LGHNA, CDR2 YSLEER. J gave up 4 bases and V 0 bases, and 17 bases lay outside the gene matches. The CDR3 runs 19 residues.

This clonotype was seen ten or more times. The chain uses TRBV27 and TRBJ2-1; unclear D gene. Germline V lookup: CDR1 MNHEY, CDR2 SMNVEV (reference sequence). CDR3 length equals 13 residues. The V gene lost 0 bases and the J gene lost 6 bases, with 6 bases spanning the gap. CDR3 nucleotide sequence: TGTGCCAGCAGTTTATCCTCCAGCAATGAGCAGTTCTTC. Translated, it gives CASSLSSSNEQFF.

This clonotype was detected ten times or more. The genes are TRBV5-4 and TRBJ1-2, with D unclear. The CDR3 is 14 amino acids. CDR1 SGHNT and CDR2 YYREEE come from the germline V gene (reference sequence). With 0 bases removed from V and 0 bases from J, the gap between germline ends came to 6 bases. Here the CDR3 reads CASSLDGTNYGYTF. For the CDR3, the DNA is TGTGCCAGCAGCTTGGACGGAACTAACTATGGCTACACCTTC.

V is TRBV5-1 and J is TRBJ2-7; D gene unclear. The CDR3 runs 13 residues. V lost 6 bases and J lost 2, with 12 bases in between. CDR1 and CDR2 (germline): SGHRS, YFSETQ. The CDR3 loop reads CASKMTSTYEQYF. The DNA of the CDR3 is TGCGCCAGCAAAATGACAAGTACCTACGAGCAGTACTTC.

CDR3 residues: CASSFMRGPPGELFF. The CDR3 region has the DNA TGTGCCAGCAGCTTCATGAGGGGGCCCCCCGGGGAGCTGTTTTTT. The rearrangement links TRBV11-2 to TRBJ2-2; 7 bases line up with TRBD1. Germline assignment: CDR1 SGHAT and CDR2 FQNNGV. Trimming at V came to 3 bases and at J to 6 bases, leaving 7 bases not matched to a gene. The length of the CDR3 is 15 residues.